Listed here are 20 T cell receptor beta chains from one sample, sequenced in a study of OX40 agonist ivuxolimab in advanced cancers. The method was immunoSEQ multiplex PCR; TCRdb's version includes in-frame clones alone and lacks a portion of them. The repertoire has about 59,000 clones, 80% to 90% of them found once; the top ten carry approximately 0.41%. The source was CD4+ or CD8+ T cells sorted from blood, collected in a trial of the OX40 agonist ivuxolimab. All receptors come from an adult with an advanced solid tumor such as melanoma, head and neck, liver or kidney cancer.

The chain employs TRBV5-1 and TRBJ2-4; possibly TRBD2 for D (5 bases). The V gene lost 0 bases and the J gene lost 9 bases, with 19 bases spanning the gap. Germline V CDR1 and CDR2: SGHRS, YFSETQ. The CDR3 consists of 16 residues. CDR3 DNA sequence: TGCGCCAGCAGCTTGGGCCAGCAAGGTTTCGGAGGCATTCAGTACTTC. This sequence encodes CASSLGQQGFGGIQYF.

The chain links TRBV7-2 to TRBJ1-5; no clear D. Germline V CDR1 and CDR2: SGHTA, FQGNSA. This CDR3 region has 13 residues. V was trimmed by 5 bases and J by 7 bases, leaving 12 bases between them. CDR3 sequence: CASSPPGVQPQHF. The CDR3 DNA follows: TGTGCCAGCAGCCCCCCAGGTGTCCAGCCCCAGCATTTT.

The chain joins TRBV10-3 to TRBJ1-5; the D gene is possibly TRBD1 (6 bases). Germline CDR1 is ENHRY and CDR2 is SYGVKD. V was cut by 8 bases and J by 6 bases, with 17 bases left in between. This CDR3 has 14 residues. The CDR3, as DNA: TGTGCCATCGCCCAGGGGAGGGAGGTTCAGCCCCAGCATTTT. It codes for CAIAQGREVQPQHF.

About this clone itself: The CDR3 ends on some other residue instead of the conserved phenylalanine or tryptophan, so this is likely a read error. The DNA is left out, because the CDR3 cannot be placed on it with certainty; the CDR3 is given as TCRdb lists it. The rearrangement joins TRBV7-9 to TRBJ2-7; TRBD2, the table's D call, was not compared with the DNA. Germline CDR1 SEHNR, CDR2 FQNEAQ (reference sequence). Counting both end residues, the CDR3 totals 12 amino acids. The CDR3 is CASSLEGRTIRI.

This clone qualifies as medium-sized. This chain links TRBV9 with TRBJ2-7; 10 bases are a match to TRBD2. V shed 0 bases, J shed 0 bases, and the junction held 12 bases outside the gene matches. The CDR3 loop spans 19 amino acids. Germline V gives CDR1 SGDLS, CDR2 YYNGEE. The CDR3 loop is CASSVVKREGRRVSYEQYF. Written as DNA, the CDR3 is TGTGCCAGCAGCGTAGTAAAGCGGGAGGGCCGGAGGGTCTCCTACGAGCAGTACTTC. The complete variable domain, with remaining parts taken from reference TRBV9 and TRBJ2-7, reads DSGVTQTPKHLITATGQRVTLRCSPRSGDLSVYWYQQSLDQGLQFLIQYYNGEERAKGNILERFSAQQFPDLHSELNLSSLELGDSALYFCASSVVKREGRRVSYEQYFGPGTRLTVT.

The J gene is TRBJ2-7, the V gene TRBV6-5, with 8 bases lining up with TRBD1. The CDR3 loop spans 15 amino acids. V was clipped by 6 bases and J by 0 bases; unmatched bases: 7. Germline assignment: CDR1 MNHEY and CDR2 SVGAGI. CDR3 coding DNA: TGTGCCAGCAGCACCAGACAGGGGAGCTCCTACGAGCAGTACTTC. It translates to CASSTRQGSSYEQYF.

The J gene is TRBJ1-5, the V gene TRBV4-1; D is undetermined. The CDR3 length is 17 residues. The V end lost 0 bases, the J end lost 0 bases, and 12 bases lay between the germline ends. The germline V gene encodes CDR1 MGHRA and CDR2 YSYEKL. In DNA, the CDR3 is TGCGCCAGCAGCCAAGACCCCAGGCTGTATAGCAATCAGCCCCAGCATTTT. It codes for CASSQDPRLYSNQPQHF.

This clone turned up a few times. J is TRBJ1-1 and V is TRBV29-1; D possibly corresponds to TRBD1 (6 bases). There are 13 residues in the CDR3. V was cut by 7 bases and J by 5 bases, with 17 bases left in between. Germline CDR1 and CDR2: SQVTM and ANQGSEA. The chain's CDR3 is CSAPRTTGTEAFF. The CDR3 nucleotides are TGCAGCGCTCCTCGAACCACAGGGACTGAAGCTTTCTTT.

This clone was observed once. The chain couples TRBV7-9 to TRBJ1-6; 12 bases map to TRBD1. The CDR3 is made up of 17 amino acids. The junction had 8 bases not matched to a gene; V was cut back by 5 bases and J by 6 bases. Germline V gene lookup returns CDR1 SEHNR and CDR2 FQNEAQ (reference sequence). For the CDR3, the DNA is TGTGCCAGCAGCCCAGGGACAGGGGGCTTGGGTAATTCACCCCTCCACTTT. Translation: CASSPGTGGLGNSPLHF. Combining the CDR3 with reference TRBV7-9 and TRBJ1-6 gives the whole variable domain DTGVSQNPRHKITKRGQNVTFRCDPISEHNRLYWYRQTLGQGPEFLTYFQNEAQLEKSRLLSDRFSAERPKGSFSTLEIQRTEQGDSAMYLCASSPGTGGLGNSPLHFGNGTRLTVT.

This chain joins TRBV18 and TRBJ1-1; TRBD1 aligns across 7 bases. The germline V gene encodes CDR1 KGHSH and CDR2 LQKENI. V was clipped by 2 bases and J by 3 bases; unmatched bases: 9. The CDR3 spans 16 residues. This CDR3 is CASSPRSTGSDTEAFF. The CDR3 DNA sequence: TGTGCCAGCTCACCAAGATCGACAGGGTCGGACACTGAAGCTTTCTTT.

In its sample, this clone was seen a few times. The chain employs TRBV28 and TRBJ1-5, with D uncertain. The CDR3 is 15 amino acids. Trimming took 7 bases from V and 3 from J, leaving 16 bases between them. In germline, CDR1 is MDHEN, CDR2 SYDVKM. CDR3 region: CASTTHGSSNQPQHF. The CDR3 nucleotides read TGTGCCAGCACCACCCACGGGAGCTCCAATCAGCCCCAGCATTTT.

In this sample, this clone turned up a few times. The V gene is TRBV29-1, the J gene TRBJ2-7, with D maybe TRBD2 (5 bases). CDR1 and CDR2 from the germline V gene are SQVTM and ANQGSEA. The V and J ends lost 2 bases and 0 bases respectively, with 11 bases between them. CDR3 length: 14 amino acids. CDR3 DNA sequence: TGCAGCGTTGAAACTGATGGGAGCTCCTACGAGCAGTACTTC. Amino acid sequence: CSVETDGSSYEQYF.

V gene TRBV4-1 combines with J gene TRBJ1-3, with D perhaps TRBD1 (5 bases). V was clipped by 0 bases and J by 0 bases, with 9 bases between them. Germline loops: CDR1 MGHRA, CDR2 YSYEKL. This CDR3 comprises 16 residues. CDR3 DNA: TGCGCCAGCAGCCAAGATCCAGGGAGCTCTGGAAACACCATATATTTT. Its protein is CASSQDPGSSGNTIYF.

The rearrangement links TRBV29-1 to TRBJ1-4, with D hard to call. CDR3 size: 13 residues. V dropped 7 bases and J dropped 7 bases, with 16 bases sitting between them. Germline loops: CDR1 SQVTM, CDR2 ANQGSEA. The CDR3 region is CSGRRQWGEKLFF. The CDR3 DNA is TGCAGCGGGAGACGGCAGTGGGGTGAAAAACTGTTTTTT.

The chain has TRBV4-2 and TRBJ1-6; 7 bases match TRBD1. From germline, CDR1 is LGHNA and CDR2 YNFKEQ. This CDR3 contains 14 residues. The V and J ends lost 2 bases and 8 bases, in that order; junction bases with no gene match: 3. As DNA, the CDR3 is TGTGCCAGCAGCCAACGCCAGGGGGATTCACCCCTCCACTTT. Protein: CASSQRQGDSPLHF.

This chain links TRBV19 with TRBJ1-5; the D is unclear. The germline V gene has CDR1 LNHDA and CDR2 SQIVND (reference sequence). The CDR3 has 15 amino acids. V was pared by 3 bases and J by 2 bases, with 11 bases between. The CDR3 DNA sequence: TGTGCCAGTAGTATTTTCAGCCGTGGCAATCAGCCCCAGCATTTT. Translation: CASSIFSRGNQPQHF.

The chain links TRBV7-3 to TRBJ2-2; 9 bases align to TRBD1. CDR3 length: 16 amino acids. CDR1 is SGHTA and CDR2 is FQGTGA in the germline V gene. After removal of 6 bases from V and 4 bases from J, the junction contained 9 bases not matched to a gene. CDR3: CASRHTGTGSTGELFF. In DNA, the CDR3 is TGTGCCAGCAGGCATACCGGGACAGGGTCCACCGGGGAGCTGTTTTTT.

The gene calls are TRBV2 and TRBJ1-6, with D possibly TRBD1 on 5 matching bases. The germline gives CDR1 SNHLY, CDR2 FYNNEI. Trimming took 7 bases from V and 0 from J, leaving 19 bases between them. The CDR3 has 18 amino acids. The CDR3 coding sequence is TGTGCCAGCACCACCCAGGGATCGTTAAGCTCCTATAATTCACCCCTCCACTTT. It yields the protein CASTTQGSLSSYNSPLHF.

DNA of the CDR3: TGTGCCAGCTCACCACGGGGGAGCGGCAAAAACATTCAGTACTTC. It yields the protein CASSPRGSGKNIQYF. The J gene is TRBJ2-4, the V gene TRBV18, with D possibly called TRBD1 or TRBD2 (5 bases each). CDR1 and CDR2 (germline): KGHSH, LQKENI. CDR3 length: 15 amino acids. Trimming removed 1 base from V and 3 bases from J, with 10 bases in between.

V and J are TRBV15 and TRBJ2-3; D is undetermined. Germline lookup yields CDR1 LNHNV and CDR2 YYDKDF (reference sequence). Trimming shortened V by 3 bases and J by 3 bases, and 10 bases separated the two germline ends. This CDR3 is 14 amino acids long. In DNA, the CDR3 is TGTGCCACCAGCAGCTGGCCTGGAACAGATACGCAGTATTTT. Its translation is CATSSWPGTDTQYF.